Listed below are T cell receptor beta chains from one sample, sequenced in a study of cytomegalovirus exposure and HLA in healthy donors. Measured with immunoSEQ multiplex PCR; TCRdb has only the in-frame clones, and not every one. The sample includes under 130,000 clones, approximately 72% of them seen just once. The sequenced material came from PBMCs. The receptors come from a woman between 45 and 65 years old in good health and CMV-seronegative. Both conserved end residues are part of each CDR3. The order of the fields is clone size, D gene, J gene, V gene, CDR3 protein, CDR3 DNA. The D gene is left open where the match is weak. Clone size is not always given. Where it is, it says once, few, many or a class for expanded clones.

>NA|NA|TRBJ1-1|TRBV4-1
CASSQPSGDMNTEAFF
TGCGCCAGCAGCCAGCCTTCGGGAGACATGAACACTGAAGCTTTCTTT
>once|NA|TRBJ2-7|TRBV5-6
CASNEGTIYEQYF
TGTGCCAGCAACGAGGGGACAATCTACGAGCAGTACTTC
>few|TRBD1|TRBJ2-7|TRBV18
CASSSSRDSYEQYF
TGTGCCAGCTCATCGTCCCGGGACAGCTACGAGCAGTACTTC
>NA|NA|TRBJ1-2|TRBV28
CASSFQASYGYTF
TGTGCCAGCAGTTTTCAGGCGTCCTATGGCTACACCTTC
>once|NA|TRBJ2-3|TRBV21-1
CASSSGRCPGLQKATQYF
TGTGCCAGCAGCAGTGGGAGGTGCCCGGGACTCCAAAAAGCTACGCAGTATTTT
>NA|TRBD2|TRBJ2-5|TRBV27
CASSILSSGVKETQYF
TGTGCCAGCAGTATCCTTTCTAGCGGGGTCAAAGAGACCCAGTACTTC
>NA|TRBD2|TRBJ2-7|TRBV7-2
CASSLSRLAGGEQYF
TGTGCCAGCAGCTTATCTCGTCTAGCGGGAGGCGAGCAGTACTTC
>NA|TRBD1|TRBJ2-7|TRBV5-1
CASSSRQGSYEQYF
TGCGCCAGCAGCTCAAGACAGGGGAGCTACGAGCAGTACTTC
>NA|NA|TRBJ1-6|TRBV6-1
CASSELLIPDSPLHF
TGTGCCAGCAGTGAACTCCTCATTCCGGATTCACCCCTCCACTTT
>NA|TRBD2|TRBJ2-5|TRBV5-1
CASSLGANRGRQETQYF
TGCGCCAGCAGCTTGGGGGCAAACCGCGGGAGACAAGAGACCCAGTACTTC
>NA|NA|TRBJ2-7|TRBV5-6
CASSWGDEQYF
TGTGCCAGCAGCTGGGGAGACGAGCAGTACTTC
>NA|TRBD1|TRBJ2-7|TRBV11-2
CASSFRDSSYEQYF
TGTGCCAGCAGCTTTCGGGACAGCTCCTACGAGCAGTACTTC
>NA|NA|TRBJ1-5|TRBV7-9
CASSPDTLLNQPQHF
TGTGCCAGCAGCCCGGACACGCTTCTCAATCAGCCCCAGCATTTT
>NA|NA|TRBJ1-4|TRBV10-3
CAISAGREEKLFF
TGTGCCATCAGTGCGGGCCGGGAAGAAAAACTGTTTTTT
>NA|NA|TRBJ2-1|TRBV7-9
CASSLLTEYNEQFF
TGTGCCAGCAGCCTTCTGACAGAGTACAATGAGCAGTTCTTC
>NA|TRBD2|TRBJ2-1|TRBV11-3
CASSGGRHFLEQFF
TGTGCCAGCAGCGGCGGGAGGCACTTCCTTGAGCAGTTCTTC
>few|NA|TRBJ2-7|TRBV5-6
CASSPDISYEQYF
TGTGCCAGCAGCCCGGACATATCCTACGAGCAGTACTTC
>NA|NA|TRBJ1-4|TRBV27
CASSQNREGKLFF
TGTGCCAGCAGCCAAAACAGGGAGGGAAAACTGTTTTTT
>few|NA|TRBJ1-5|TRBV6-6
CASSYGQLSNQPQHF
TGTGCCAGCAGTTACGGGCAGTTGAGCAATCAGCCCCAGCATTTT
>NA|TRBD2|TRBJ2-1|TRBV10-3
CAISFSGGANEQFF
TGTGCCATCAGCTTTAGCGGGGGGGCCAATGAGCAGTTCTTC
>few|NA|TRBJ1-4|TRBV4-1
CASSQAQGLNEKLFF
TGCGCCAGCAGCCAAGCGCAGGGACTGAATGAAAAACTGTTTTTT
>once|NA|TRBJ2-2|TRBV7-9
CASSSGQPNTGELFF
TGTGCCAGCAGCTCGGGACAACCGAACACCGGGGAGCTGTTTTTT
>NA|NA|TRBJ2-2|TRBV19
CASSPRRNTGELFF
TGTGCCAGTAGTCCTAGACGGAACACCGGGGAGCTGTTTTTT
>few|NA|TRBJ2-3|TRBV4-2
CASSQEDGSDPAADTQYF
TGTGCCAGCAGCCAAGAGGATGGTAGCGACCCCGCAGCAGATACGCAGTATTTT
>NA|NA|TRBJ2-1|TRBV10-1
CASRCDLASYNNEQFF
TGCGCCAGCCGTTGTGACCTAGCGTCGTATAACAATGAGCAGTTCTTC
>NA|NA|TRBJ1-2|TRBV11-3
CASSLDPTGYGYTF
TGTGCCAGCAGCTTAGATCCAACCGGCTATGGCTACACCTTC
>NA|NA|TRBJ2-3|TRBV9
CASSPRTGGTDTQYF
TGTGCCAGCAGCCCCCGGACGGGGGGCACAGATACGCAGTATTTT
>NA|NA|TRBJ2-1|TRBV11-2
CASSLEAGPNEQFF
TGTGCCAGCAGCTTAGAAGCGGGCCCCAATGAGCAGTTCTTC
>NA|TRBD2|TRBJ2-2|TRBV2
CASSVLAGRKAGELFF
TGTGCCAGCAGTGTACTAGCGGGGAGAAAGGCCGGGGAGCTGTTTTTT
>NA|TRBD2|TRBJ2-5|TRBV27
CASSMLHSGEQYF
TGTGCCAGCAGTATGCTGCATAGCGGGGAGCAGTACTTC
>NA|TRBD1|TRBJ1-1|TRBV6-4
CASRRQGSYTEAFF
TGTGCCAGCAGACGACAGGGGAGCTACACTGAAGCTTTCTTT
>NA|TRBD2|TRBJ2-2|TRBV14
CASSRLTSGMTGELFF
TGTGCCAGCAGTCGCCTGACTAGCGGGATGACCGGGGAGCTGTTTTTT
>NA|NA|TRBJ2-7|TRBV15
CTRLVYEQYF
TGTACCAGACTTGTCTACGAGCAGTACTTC
>few|NA|TRBJ1-2|TRBV5-6
CASSLGQNSNYGYTF
TGTGCCAGCAGCTTGGGACAGAACTCTAACTATGGCTACACCTTC
>NA|NA|TRBJ1-1|TRBV7-3
CASSFSDRTEAFF
TGTGCCAGCAGCTTCAGCGACAGAACAGAAGCTTTCTTT
>NA|NA|TRBJ1-1|TRBV19
CASNGRGAGEAFF
TGTGCCAGTAACGGTCGGGGGGCTGGGGAAGCTTTCTTT
>NA|TRBD2|TRBJ2-7|TRBV29-1
CSVGLGTSGTEQYF
TGCAGCGTTGGTCTCGGGACTAGCGGGACCGAGCAGTACTTC
>NA|NA|TRBJ1-4|TRBV19
CASSFGGRNEKLFF
TGTGCCAGTAGTTTCGGGGGGCGTAATGAAAAACTGTTTTTT
>NA|TRBD2|TRBJ2-2|TRBV19
CASSGLAGGSTGELFF
TGTGCCAGTAGTGGACTAGCGGGAGGGAGCACCGGGGAGCTGTTTTTT
>once|NA|TRBJ1-4|TRBV12-5
CASGPGVTNEKLFF
TGTGCTAGTGGACCAGGGGTAACTAATGAAAAACTGTTTTTT
>NA|TRBD1|TRBJ2-7|TRBV7-2
CASRPSGDRSYEQYF
TGTGCCAGCAGACCTTCGGGGGACAGGTCCTACGAGCAGTACTTC
>NA|TRBD2|TRBJ2-5|TRBV19
CASSDPGTSGGPSGTQYF
TGTGCCAGTAGTGACCCCGGGACTAGCGGGGGGCCCTCGGGTACCCAGTACTTC
>NA|TRBD2|TRBJ2-2|TRBV29-1
CSVGETSGKAGELFF
TGCAGCGTTGGGGAGACTAGCGGGAAAGCCGGGGAGCTGTTTTTT
>NA|NA|TRBJ1-1|TRBV14
CASSQDPRENTEAFF
TGTGCCAGCAGCCAAGACCCGCGTGAGAACACTGAAGCTTTCTTT
>NA|TRBD1|TRBJ1-2|TRBV28
CASSDAGGVTDGYTF
TGTGCCAGCAGTGATGCAGGGGGCGTCACGGATGGCTACACCTTC
>NA|NA|TRBJ1-4|TRBV2
CASSPSGTPNEKLFF
TGTGCCAGCAGTCCTAGTGGGACACCTAATGAAAAACTGTTTTTT
>few|TRBD2|TRBJ2-7|TRBV28
CASSSSSGRFYEQYF
TGTGCCAGCAGCTCCTCTAGCGGGCGTTTTTACGAGCAGTACTTC
>once|NA|TRBJ1-1|TRBV28
CASSLWSAGSAEAFF
TGTGCCAGCAGTTTATGGTCCGCGGGGTCCGCTGAAGCTTTCTTT
>NA|NA|TRBJ1-4|TRBV19
CASSTGVLRSYEKLFF
TGTGCCAGTAGCACGGGGGTTCTACGATCTTATGAAAAACTGTTTTTT
>few|NA|TRBJ1-1|TRBV19
CASTQGAGNTEAFF
TGTGCCAGTACCCAAGGGGCTGGGAACACTGAAGCTTTCTTT
>once|TRBD2|TRBJ2-7|TRBV7-9
CASSPKWATLAGEEEQYF
TGTGCCAGCAGCCCAAAGTGGGCTACACTAGCGGGAGAGGAAGAGCAGTACTTC
>NA|TRBD2|TRBJ2-1|TRBV29-1
CSVTSGLEGTYNEQFF
TGCAGCGTTACTAGCGGGCTAGAGGGGACCTACAATGAGCAGTTCTTC
>few|TRBD2|TRBJ2-2|TRBV25-1
CASSEYLLAGDTGELFF
TGTGCCAGCAGTGAATATTTACTAGCGGGTGACACCGGGGAGCTGTTTTTT
>NA|TRBD1|TRBJ1-2|TRBV7-2
CASSLGQGMGYGYTF
TGTGCCAGCAGCTTAGGACAGGGTATGGGCTATGGCTACACCTTC
>NA|TRBD1|TRBJ1-2|TRBV30
CAWSVHRGLGYTF
TGTGCCTGGAGTGTGCACAGGGGCCTTGGCTACACCTTC
>NA|NA|TRBJ2-5|TRBV25-1
CASGGETQYF
TGTGCCAGCGGAGGGGAGACCCAGTACTTC